This T cell receptor beta chain was recovered during a study of T cell repertoires in cytomegalovirus infection. Study background: Recently identified HLA-C-restricted CMV epitopes and well-studied HLA-B-restricted CMV epitopes were used by the study. Carrying CMV and the relevant HLA type showed in public TCR beta signatures. Notes on the study in general: Of the TCR beta families, the public ones yielded a cumulative frequency that identified carriers of CMV plus the relevant HLA. HLA-C-restricted, CMV-specific TCR beta clonotypes were dominant ex vivo.

This CDR3 is built from 20 residues. Germline V lookup: CDR1 MNHEY, CDR2 SVGAGI. Losses at the gene ends were 0 bases for V and 5 bases for J; bases not matched to a gene: 12. TCRdb passed the reads through MiXCR, listing each CDR3 protein once. This sample has 80,000 or so distinct CDR3 sequences; around 37% occur once, and the top ten carry approximately 95%. Points on this clonotype: Its antigen is undetermined.

Sequencing used CD8+ T cells from cultured PBMCs, obtained from culture after CMV antigen stimulation. The genes are TRBV6-5 and TRBJ2-2; 13 bases align to TRBD2. The clonotype originates from a human donor in good health (CMV status not recorded). Some clones in this sample may be carry-over from other donors' samples. The CDR3 protein is CASSYSLAGGPESLTGELFF. CDR3 coding DNA: TGTGCCAGCAGTTACTCACTAGCGGGGGGGCCCGAGTCACTTACCGGGGAGCTGTTTTTT.